This T cell receptor beta chain appears in the sequencing data of a study of blood T cell repertoires in COVID-19. Overall study: Samples representing acute and convalescent COVID-19 were sourced from the United States, Italy and Spain.

Participants' own reports of clinical history determined their cohort assignment. The germline gives CDR1 MDHEN, CDR2 SYDVKM. Trimming left V 4 bases short and J 3 bases short, with 18 bases between. This CDR3 has 16 residues. As originally analysed: By means of reference gene primer amplification, nucleated cell counts were estimated. Measured with immunoSEQ multiplex PCR; TCRdb has only the in-frame clones, and not every one. The V and J calls and clone size come from that table; D and trimming were worked out from the DNA. Altogether a few hundred thousand clones are present, 90% being singletons, with the ten largest covering approximately 4.3%.

Material: PBMCs or T cells enriched from blood (not recorded which). J is TRBJ1-1 and V is TRBV28; D may be TRBD1 (6 bases). The TCR originated in a woman younger than 30 with acute COVID-19. In DNA form, the CDR3 reads TGTGCCAGCAGTTCCCCATGGACAGTTCACGACACTGAAGCTTTCTTT. This codes for CASSSPWTVHDTEAFF.